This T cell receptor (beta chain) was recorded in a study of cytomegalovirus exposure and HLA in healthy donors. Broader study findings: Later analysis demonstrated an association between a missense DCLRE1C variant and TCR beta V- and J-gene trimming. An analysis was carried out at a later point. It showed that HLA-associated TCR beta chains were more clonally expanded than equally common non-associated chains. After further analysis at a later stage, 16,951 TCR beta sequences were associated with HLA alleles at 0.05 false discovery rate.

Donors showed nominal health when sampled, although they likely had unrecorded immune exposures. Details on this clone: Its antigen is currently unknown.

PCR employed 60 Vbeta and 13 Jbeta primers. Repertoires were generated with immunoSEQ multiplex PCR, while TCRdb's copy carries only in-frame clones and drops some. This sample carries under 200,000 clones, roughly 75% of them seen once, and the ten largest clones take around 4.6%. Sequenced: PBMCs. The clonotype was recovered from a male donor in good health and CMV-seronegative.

CDR3 DNA: TGTGCCAGCAGCCCTACTAACTATGGCTACACCTTC. Encoded protein: CASSPTNYGYTF. This sequence joins TRBV7-2 and TRBJ1-2, with D hard to call. V was shortened by 5 bases and J by 0 bases, with 4 bases between the two germline ends. The CDR3 is made up of 12 amino acids. CDR1 and CDR2 from the germline V gene are SGHTA and FQGNSA.